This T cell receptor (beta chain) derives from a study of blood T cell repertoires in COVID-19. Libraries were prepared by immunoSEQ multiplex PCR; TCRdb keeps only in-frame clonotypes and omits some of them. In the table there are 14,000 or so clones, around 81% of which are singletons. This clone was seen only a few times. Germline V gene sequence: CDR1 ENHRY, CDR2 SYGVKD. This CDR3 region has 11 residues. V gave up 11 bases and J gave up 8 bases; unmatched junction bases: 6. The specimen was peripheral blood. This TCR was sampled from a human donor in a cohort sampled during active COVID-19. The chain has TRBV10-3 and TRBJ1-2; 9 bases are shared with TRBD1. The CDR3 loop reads CAGRTGVGYTF. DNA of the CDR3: TGTGCCGGCCGGACAGGGGTCGGCTACACCTTC.